This section outlines one T cell receptor (beta chain) sequence together with its context. The germline gives CDR1 MGHRA, CDR2 YSYEKL. The CDR3 extends over 14 amino acids. With V trimmed by 1 base and J by 6 bases, 2 bases remained unmatched. Here immunoSEQ multiplex PCR was the method, and the copy in TCRdb shows in-frame clones only, minus some. The repertoire includes about 81,000 clones, roughly 93% of them detected once, and 2.5% sits in the top ten. These data originate in a study of T cell changes during pregnancy in multiple sclerosis. Sample: peripheral blood, taken in the third trimester of pregnancy. The origin of this receptor is a female donor with multiple sclerosis, enrolled in a pregnancy study. V is TRBV4-1 and J is TRBJ1-1; TRBD1 agrees at 10 bases. Written as DNA, the CDR3 is TGCGCCAGCAGCCAAGCCGGGACAGGGGCTGAAGCTTTCTTT. This codes for CASSQAGTGAEAFF.